This TCR beta chain was found in a study of blood T cell repertoires in COVID-19 (dated by TCRdb to 2018 to 2020). The study in broad terms: Collaborator samples came from the United States, Italy and Spain and covered acute and convalescent phases of COVID-19. The material from the prospective study consisted of cDNA or gDNA derived from T cells, B-cell-depleted T cells, or PBMCs. The dataset comprised deeply sampled blood TCRbeta repertoires from subjects exposed to, actively infected with, or recovered from COVID-19. The repertoires were released in a freely available public database meant as a resource for research on the immune response to SARS-CoV-2. Samples were obtained from the ongoing ImmuneRACE study (first 160 participants) and from about 1,300 subjects provided by 6 global collaborators. A de-identified subject ID, COVID-19 status, age in years and sex were almost always included in the sample metadata. Where available, HLA class I and class II types were taken from metadata supplied by the sample provider and were not determined by assay-based typing.

Whole blood was collected in K2EDTA tubes by collaborating institutions according to the institutions' own protocols. For TCRbeta analysis, collaborator samples were shipped as frozen whole blood, as isolated PBMCs, or as DNA extracted from either sample type. The immunoSEQ Assay, a bias-controlled multiplex PCR, was used to amplify TCRbeta CDR3 regions from genomic DNA. In the authors' own workflow: The number of nucleated cells in each sample was estimated by amplification of reference gene primers within the assay. To quantify the absolute abundance of each unique TCRbeta CDR3 rearrangement, sequence reads were collapsed and filtered. For each sample, productive Simpson clonality was calculated by taking the square root of Simpson's diversity index across productive rearrangements. TCRdb provides this immuneACCESS table in a form limited to in-frame rearrangements. Some clones are lacking; in checked studies, under half of them reflect an unresolved V gene, and why the rest are absent is not known. For V, J and clone size, that table is used; D and trimming come from the DNA. The sample table holds approximately 6,600 clones, of which around 89% were seen once. The ten biggest clones cover about 4.5% of the sample.

The CDR3 has 15 amino acids, counting the end cysteine and phenylalanine. The read is trimmed to its CDR3 DNA, 45 bases read in frame from base 1. The trim is 7 bases for V and 2 bases for J, with a gap of 18 bases between the germline ends. Sequences MNHEY (CDR1) and SVGAGI (CDR2) are obtained from the germline V gene. Results and caveats for the whole study, not just this receptor: Clinical and demographic metadata were provided uncurated, with the amount varying by source and participant.

This clone was seen a handful of times. Its antigen remains undetermined. Nothing much larger sits one base from this clone, and base qualities are not available. Specimen: peripheral blood. This receptor was taken from a man older than 75 with active COVID-19. The chain links TRBV6-5 with TRBJ2-7; no D segment can be confidently identified. The DNA sequence is given as TGTGCCAGCACCCTGTGGAGTCTACAAGCCTACGAGCAGTACTTC. It translates to CASTLWSLQAYEQYF.